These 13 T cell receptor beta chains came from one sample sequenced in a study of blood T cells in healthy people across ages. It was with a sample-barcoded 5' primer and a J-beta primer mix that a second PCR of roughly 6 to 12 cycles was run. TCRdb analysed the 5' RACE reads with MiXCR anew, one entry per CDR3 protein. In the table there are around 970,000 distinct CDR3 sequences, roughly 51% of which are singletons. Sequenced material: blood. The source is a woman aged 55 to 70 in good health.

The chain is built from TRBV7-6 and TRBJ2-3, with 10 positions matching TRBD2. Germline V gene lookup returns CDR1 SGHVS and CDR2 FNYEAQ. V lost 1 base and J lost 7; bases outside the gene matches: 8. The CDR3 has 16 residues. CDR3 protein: CASSLGLAGVLNTQYF. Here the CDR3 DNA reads TGTGCCAGCAGCTTAGGGCTAGCGGGAGTCCTGAATACGCAGTATTTT.

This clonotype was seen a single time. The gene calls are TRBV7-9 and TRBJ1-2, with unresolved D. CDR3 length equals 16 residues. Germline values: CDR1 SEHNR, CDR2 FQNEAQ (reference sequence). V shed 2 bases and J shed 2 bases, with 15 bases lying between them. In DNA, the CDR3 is TGTGCCAGCAGCTTAACCCTCACGGACGCCAACTATGGCTACACCTTC. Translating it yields CASSLTLTDANYGYTF. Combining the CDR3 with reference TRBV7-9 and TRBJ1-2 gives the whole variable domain DTGVSQNPRHKITKRGQNVTFRCDPISEHNRLYWYRQTLGQGPEFLTYFQNEAQLEKSRLLSDRFSAERPKGSFSTLEIQRTEQGDSAMYLCASSLTLTDANYGYTFGSGTRLTVV.

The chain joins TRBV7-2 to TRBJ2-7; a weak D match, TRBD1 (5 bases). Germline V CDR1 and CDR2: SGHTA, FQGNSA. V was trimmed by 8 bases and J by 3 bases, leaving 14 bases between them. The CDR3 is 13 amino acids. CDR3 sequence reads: CASSGRVIYEQYF. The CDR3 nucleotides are TGTGCCAGCTCGGGCAGGGTCATCTACGAGCAGTACTTC.

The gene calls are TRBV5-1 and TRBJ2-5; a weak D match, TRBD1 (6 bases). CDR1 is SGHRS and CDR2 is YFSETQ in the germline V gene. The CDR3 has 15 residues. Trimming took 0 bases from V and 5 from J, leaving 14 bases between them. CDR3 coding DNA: TGCGCCAGCAGCTTGGCCTTAGGACAGATCGAGACCCAGTACTTC. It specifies CASSLALGQIETQYF. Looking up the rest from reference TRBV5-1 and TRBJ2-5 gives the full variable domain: KAGVTQTPRYLIKTRGQQVTLSCSPISGHRSVSWYQQTPGQGLQFLFEYFSETQRNKGNFPGRFSGRQFSNSRSEMNVSTLELGDSALYLCASSLALGQIETQYFGPGTRLLVL.

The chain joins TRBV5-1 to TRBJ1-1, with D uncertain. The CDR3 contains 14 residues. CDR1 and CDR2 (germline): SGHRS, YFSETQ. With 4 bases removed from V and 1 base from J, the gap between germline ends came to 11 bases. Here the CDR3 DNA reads TGCGCCAGCAGCCAGGCATGGGGGAACACTGAAGCTTTCTTT. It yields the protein CASSQAWGNTEAFF.

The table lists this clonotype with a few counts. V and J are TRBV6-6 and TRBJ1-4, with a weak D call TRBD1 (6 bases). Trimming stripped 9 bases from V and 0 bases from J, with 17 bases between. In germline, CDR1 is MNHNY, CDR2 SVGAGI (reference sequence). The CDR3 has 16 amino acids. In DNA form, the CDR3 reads TGTGCCAGTATGGACAGTTTCTTTGCAACTAATGAAAAACTGTTTTTT. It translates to CASMDSFFATNEKLFF.

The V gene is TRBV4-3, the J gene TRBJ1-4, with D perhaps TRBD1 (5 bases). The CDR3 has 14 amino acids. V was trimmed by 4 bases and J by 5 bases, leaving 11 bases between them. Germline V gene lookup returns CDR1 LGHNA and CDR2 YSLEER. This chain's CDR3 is CASSRGGTNEKLFF. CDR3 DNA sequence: TGCGCCAGCAGCCGGGGCGGCACCAATGAAAAACTGTTTTTT.

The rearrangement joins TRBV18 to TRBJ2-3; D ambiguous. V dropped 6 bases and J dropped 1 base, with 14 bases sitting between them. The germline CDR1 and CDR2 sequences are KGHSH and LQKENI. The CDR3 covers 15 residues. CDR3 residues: CASSTMAVGTDTQYF. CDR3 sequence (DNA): TGTGCCAGCTCGACGATGGCGGTCGGCACAGATACGCAGTATTTT.

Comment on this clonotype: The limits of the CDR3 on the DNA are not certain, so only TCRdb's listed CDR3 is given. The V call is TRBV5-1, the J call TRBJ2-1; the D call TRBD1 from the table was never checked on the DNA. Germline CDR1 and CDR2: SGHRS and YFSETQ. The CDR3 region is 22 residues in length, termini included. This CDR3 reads CASSFYICSALRRQEHYNEQFF.

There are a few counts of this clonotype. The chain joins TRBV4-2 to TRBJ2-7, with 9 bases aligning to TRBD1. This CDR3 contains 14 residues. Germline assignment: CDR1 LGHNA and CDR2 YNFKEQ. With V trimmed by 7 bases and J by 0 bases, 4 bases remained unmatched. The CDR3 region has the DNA TGTGCCAGCACGGGGACAGGGAGCTCCTACGAGCAGTACTTC. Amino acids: CASTGTGSSYEQYF.

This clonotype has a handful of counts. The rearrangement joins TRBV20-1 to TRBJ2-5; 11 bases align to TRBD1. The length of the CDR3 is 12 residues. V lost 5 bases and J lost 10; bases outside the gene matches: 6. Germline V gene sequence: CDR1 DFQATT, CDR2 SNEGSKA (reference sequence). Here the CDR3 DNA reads TGCAGTGCTGGCGGGGACAGGGGGGACCAGTACTTC. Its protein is CSAGGDRGDQYF.

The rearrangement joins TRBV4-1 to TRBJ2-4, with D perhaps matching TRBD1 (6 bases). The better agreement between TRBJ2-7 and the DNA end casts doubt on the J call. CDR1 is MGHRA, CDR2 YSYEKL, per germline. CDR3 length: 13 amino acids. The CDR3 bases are TGCGCCAGCGGCTCGGGGACACTCTACGAGCAGTACTTC. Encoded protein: CASGSGTLYEQYF.

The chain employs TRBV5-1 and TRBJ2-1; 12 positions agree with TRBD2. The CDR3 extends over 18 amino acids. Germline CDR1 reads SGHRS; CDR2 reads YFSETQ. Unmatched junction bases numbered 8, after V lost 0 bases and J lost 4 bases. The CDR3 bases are TGCGCCAGCAGCTTGGGCGCCGGACTAGCGGGGAGATACAATGAGCAGTTCTTC. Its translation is CASSLGAGLAGRYNEQFF.